This T cell receptor (beta chain) was sequenced in a study of shared clonotypes between healthy human individuals. Study-wide findings and caveats: As a rule, naive subsets had a larger estimated richness than memory subsets. Clonotype sharing among donors was thought likely to change with sequencing depth.

Concerning this clone: Its antigen is currently unknown.

V gave up 5 bases and J gave up 3 bases, with 10 bases separating them. Germline values: CDR1 MDHEN, CDR2 SYDVKM. This CDR3 is 13 amino acids long. Over several immunoSEQ plates, each subset's genomic DNA was distributed in even portions. Original data processing: Junction-only immunoSEQ sequences carried no quality scores, so filtering differed. Profiled with immunoSEQ multiplex PCR; TCRdb holds only in-frame clones, not every one. Clone size and V and J calls were adopted from that table, with D and trimming inferred from the DNA. The sample carries about 1.5 million clones, nearly 99% recorded once.

Sequencing was carried out using naive CD4+ T cells sorted from blood. Specified subset: CD45RA+ positively selected. The genes are TRBV28 and TRBJ2-5; D remains ambiguous. The receptor was derived from a young man in good health. The CDR3 is CASSVTPEETQYF. The DNA of the CDR3 is TGTGCCAGCAGTGTCACCCCGGAAGAGACCCAGTACTTC.